This is a list of T cell receptor beta chains from one sample in a study of beta chain features in type 1 diabetes. TCRdb's copy holds only in-frame clones and misses some; the assay was immunoSEQ multiplex PCR. The repertoire holds some 290,000 clones, 24% seen once, with over 0.01% in the top ten. The material sequenced was naive CD4+ T cells from blood. The source is a woman in her twenties or thirties with type 1 diabetes. Each CDR3 is given with its conserved first and last residue. Fields, in order: CDR3 DNA, CDR3 protein, J gene, V gene, D gene, clone size. D genes are given only for firm matches. A row's size may be missing; if present it is once, few, many or a size class.

TGTGCCTGGAGTGTGTCAAGCTACACCTTC,CAWSVSSYTF,TRBJ1-2,TRBV30,NA,few
TGTGCCAGCAGCCGAGGACTAGCGGGAACAGATACGCAGTATTTT,CASSRGLAGTDTQYF,TRBJ2-3,TRBV7-3,TRBD2,NA
TGTGCCAGCAGCCCCCGTGGTAGCGGCTACGAGCAGTACTTC,CASSPRGSGYEQYF,TRBJ2-7,TRBV9,NA,NA
TGTGCCAGCAGCTTAGTGGAGACTAGTCGTGCAAATGAGCAGTTCTTC,CASSLVETSRANEQFF,TRBJ2-1,TRBV11-2,NA,few
TGTGCCTGGAGTGTCGACAGGGGGCAAGGGGGAGCTTTCTTT,CAWSVDRGQGGAFF,TRBJ1-1,TRBV30,TRBD1,NA
TGTGCCAGCAGCGTAGGGTCTGGCGGGACCTACGAGCAGTACTTC,CASSVGSGGTYEQYF,TRBJ2-7,TRBV9,NA,few
TGTGCCAGCGGACAGGAGCCGAAGCAAGAGACCCAGTACTTC,CASGQEPKQETQYF,TRBJ2-5,TRBV6-5,TRBD1,NA
TGTGCCTGCAACAGGTATGGTACTGAAGCTTTCTTT,CACNRYGTEAFF,TRBJ1-1,TRBV30,NA,NA
TGCGCCAGCAGCCGCACAGGGTTGGGGGAGCAGTACTTC,CASSRTGLGEQYF,TRBJ2-7,TRBV4-3,NA,NA
TGTGCCAGCAGCTTAGGACTAGCGTTAGCCTACAATGAGCAGTTCTTC,CASSLGLALAYNEQFF,TRBJ2-1,TRBV7-2,TRBD2,NA
TGTGCCAGCAGCTTAAGGCAGGGGTTCTACGAGCAGTACTTC,CASSLRQGFYEQYF,TRBJ2-7,TRBV7-9,NA,NA
TGTGCCAGCTCACTAAGGACAGGAGAGACCCAGTACTTC,CASSLRTGETQYF,TRBJ2-5,TRBV18,TRBD1,NA
TGTGCCAGCAGTTACACCGAGGGCGGGGATACGCAGTATTTT,CASSYTEGGDTQYF,TRBJ2-3,TRBV6-6,NA,few
TGCAGCGTTGCTAGTGGGGGTTGGGGGCCCGCGAACACCGGGGAGCTGTTTTTT,CSVASGGWGPANTGELFF,TRBJ2-2,TRBV29-1,NA,few
TGTGCCACCAGCAGAGATACAGGTCAAGAGACCCAGTACTTC,CATSRDTGQETQYF,TRBJ2-5,TRBV15,NA,few
TGTGCCAGCAGCCCAATTGACAGGGGGCTCACCGGGGAGCTGTTTTTT,CASSPIDRGLTGELFF,TRBJ2-2,TRBV7-3,TRBD1,few
TGCAGCGTTGTCCCCGAGTACAGTGCTGAAGCTTTCTTT,CSVVPEYSAEAFF,TRBJ1-1,TRBV29-1,NA,NA
TGTGCCAGCAGCGTGGGAGGCAGCGGAGTCTACGAGCAGTACTTC,CASSVGGSGVYEQYF,TRBJ2-7,TRBV9,NA,NA
TGCGCCAGCAGCCAAGATAAGACTAGCGGGCCCTACGAGCAGTACTTC,CASSQDKTSGPYEQYF,TRBJ2-7,TRBV4-1,TRBD2,NA
TGTGCCAGCAGCGTCATCGGAGAAGGGGGCAACTCTGGGGCCAACGTCCTGACTTTC,CASSVIGEGGNSGANVLTF,TRBJ2-6,TRBV13,TRBD1,once
TGTGCCAGCTCACCTCTTCGGGGTAACTCTGGGGCCAACGTCCTGACTTTC,CASSPLRGNSGANVLTF,TRBJ2-6,TRBV18,NA,few
TGTGCCAGCATCGACAGGGTGAACACTGAAGCTTTCTTT,CASIDRVNTEAFF,TRBJ1-1,TRBV25-1,TRBD1,NA
TGTGCCCCCGAGGGGCAGTTCTTC,CAPEGQFF,TRBJ2-1,TRBV7-9,NA,NA
TGTGCCAGCTCAATAGCGGGATTCGGCAATGAGCAGTTCTTC,CASSIAGFGNEQFF,TRBJ2-1,TRBV18,TRBD2,NA
TGTGCCAGCAGCTCCCCCAGGGTTGGCAATCAGCCCCAGCATTTT,CASSSPRVGNQPQHF,TRBJ1-5,TRBV7-8,NA,NA
TGTGCCAGTAGTAGGGGACAGGGTTACGATACGCAGTATTTT,CASSRGQGYDTQYF,TRBJ2-3,TRBV19,TRBD1,NA
TGTGCCAGCAGCTCGTACGGGAGTTCGGGAGATACGCAGTATTTT,CASSSYGSSGDTQYF,TRBJ2-3,TRBV7-3,NA,NA
TGTGCTAGCAGCTTAGGAGTACTAGCGGGAGCCACAGATACGCAGTATTTT,CASSLGVLAGATDTQYF,TRBJ2-3,TRBV7-7,TRBD2,NA
TGCAGCGTTGGAGGGGAGGGTCAGCCCCAGCATTTT,CSVGGEGQPQHF,TRBJ1-5,TRBV29-1,NA,few
TGTGCCTGGGATAGCGGCTCCTACGAGCAGTACTTC,CAWDSGSYEQYF,TRBJ2-7,TRBV30,NA,few
TGTGCCAGCAGCTTATACAGGGAAAACATTCAGTACTTC,CASSLYRENIQYF,TRBJ2-4,TRBV7-8,NA,NA
TGCGCCAGCAGCAGGGACACGTTCGATGAGCAGTTCTTC,CASSRDTFDEQFF,TRBJ2-1,TRBV5-1,NA,few
TGTGCCAGCACGACCGGACTAGCCTTAGGCAATGAGCAGTTCTTC,CASTTGLALGNEQFF,TRBJ2-1,TRBV28,TRBD2,few
TGCAGCGCCCAGGGACAAGGGTCCTACGAGCAGTACTTC,CSAQGQGSYEQYF,TRBJ2-7,TRBV29-1,NA,NA
TGTGCCAGCAGTCACGGAGGTGATGAGCAGTTCTTC,CASSHGGDEQFF,TRBJ2-1,TRBV7-3,NA,NA
TGTGCCAGCATGCCACAAGGGAGGACCACTGAAGCTTTCTTT,CASMPQGRTTEAFF,TRBJ1-1,TRBV6-1,NA,few
TGTGCCAGCAGCCAGGGACTAGCGGACAATGAGCAGTTCTTC,CASSQGLADNEQFF,TRBJ2-1,TRBV11-2,TRBD2,few
TGTGCCAGCAGCCACATTCAGGTCTTCCAAGAGACCCAGTACTTC,CASSHIQVFQETQYF,TRBJ2-5,TRBV11-2,NA,NA
TGTGCCAGCAGCTTCATATGGGCGAACACTGAAGCTTTCTTT,CASSFIWANTEAFF,TRBJ1-1,TRBV11-2,NA,NA
TGTGCCAGCAGCCTCGTCAGGTCGAATGAGCAGTTCTTC,CASSLVRSNEQFF,TRBJ2-1,TRBV5-8,NA,NA
TGTGCCAGCAGCGCTCAGGGGGGTCAAGAGACCCAGTACTTC,CASSAQGGQETQYF,TRBJ2-5,TRBV9,NA,NA
TGTGCCTGGAGTCAGGGGCCGAATCAGCCCCAGCATTTT,CAWSQGPNQPQHF,TRBJ1-5,TRBV30,NA,few
TGTGCCTGGAGTATAGCGGGGGGCTCCTACAATGAGCAGTTCTTC,CAWSIAGGSYNEQFF,TRBJ2-1,TRBV30,TRBD2,few
TGTGCCAGCAGCCTAGGACTAGCGGGAGGTTCCCACAATGAGCAGTTCTTC,CASSLGLAGGSHNEQFF,TRBJ2-1,TRBV2,TRBD2,NA
TGCAGCGTGGAAATTAGCGGGAGGGCCCCAGATACGCAGTATTTT,CSVEISGRAPDTQYF,TRBJ2-3,TRBV29-1,TRBD2,few
TGTGCCAGCAGCTTGGGACTAGCGGGATCCGAGCAGTACTTC,CASSLGLAGSEQYF,TRBJ2-7,TRBV5-4,TRBD2,NA
TGTGCCAGCACCTCAACAGGGTCCTATGGCTACACCTTC,CASTSTGSYGYTF,TRBJ1-2,TRBV9,NA,NA
TGCGCCAGCAGCTTGGCTGGGCGTGGGACCCAGTACTTC,CASSLAGRGTQYF,TRBJ2-5,TRBV5-1,NA,NA
TGTGCCAGCAGCTCGAGACAGGGCGGCTCCTACAATGAGCAGTTCTTC,CASSSRQGGSYNEQFF,TRBJ2-1,TRBV7-6,TRBD1,NA